Presented here are 14 T cell receptor beta chains from one specimen sequenced in a study of blood T cell repertoires in COVID-19. This table comes from immunoSEQ multiplex PCR, and its TCRdb copy is limited to in-frame clones, with some not included. The data show some 240,000 clones, roughly 79% seen once. The sample taken for sequencing was peripheral blood. The receptors stem from a woman older than 75 with COVID-19, enrolled during active disease.

The chain uses TRBV30 and TRBJ1-6; a weak D match, TRBD1 (6 bases). V lost 8 bases to trimming and J lost 7 bases, with 12 bases between them. The germline gives CDR1 GTSNPN, CDR2 SVGIG (reference sequence). The CDR3 length is 12 residues. DNA for the CDR3: TGTGCCACCCGGGACACCAATTCACCCCTCCACTTT. Its translation: CATRDTNSPLHF. The whole variable domain, remainder taken from reference TRBV30 and TRBJ1-6, is SQTIHQWPATLVQPVGSPLSLECTVEGTSNPNLYWYRQAAGRGLQLLFYSVGIGQISSEVPQNLSASRPQDRQFILSSKKLLLSDSGFYLCATRDTNSPLHFGNGTRLTVT.

The V and J genes are TRBV28 and TRBJ2-3, with 7 bases identical to TRBD1. CDR1 and CDR2 (germline): MDHEN, SYDVKM. This CDR3 is 15 amino acids long. The V segment lost 3 bases and the J segment 4 bases; nucleotides outside the gene matches: 7. CDR3 in amino acids: CASSLRTGFADTQYF. CDR3 DNA sequence: TGTGCCAGCAGTTTGAGGACAGGTTTTGCAGATACGCAGTATTTT. Full variable domain (outside the CDR3, taken from reference TRBV28 and TRBJ2-3): DVKVTQSSRYLVKRTGEKVFLECVQDMDHENMFWYRQDPGLGLRLIYFSYDVKMKEKGDIPEGYSVSREKKERFSLILESASTNQTSMYLCASSLRTGFADTQYFGPGTRLTVL.

V gene TRBV5-1 combines with J gene TRBJ2-2; the match to TRBD2 covers 7 bases. Losses at the gene ends were 2 bases for V and 8 bases for J; bases not matched to a gene: 12. Germline CDR1 is SGHRS and CDR2 is YFSETQ. There are 16 residues in the CDR3. DNA of the CDR3: TGCGCCAGCAGCTTAACAGCGGGAAGTAACGGGGGGGAGCTGTTTTTT. This translates into CASSLTAGSNGGELFF.

The table lists this clone with a few counts. The chain carries TRBV28 and TRBJ1-1; D is perhaps TRBD1 (6 bases). CDR1 MDHEN and CDR2 SYDVKM come from the germline V gene. The CDR3 length is 15 residues. V gave up 7 bases and J gave up 6 bases, with 21 bases separating them. CDR3 amino acids: CASTSPGVFPPEAFF. As DNA, the CDR3 is TGTGCCAGCACCTCTCCAGGGGTCTTCCCACCTGAAGCTTTCTTT. The whole variable domain, filled in from reference TRBV28 and TRBJ1-1, reads DVKVTQSSRYLVKRTGEKVFLECVQDMDHENMFWYRQDPGLGLRLIYFSYDVKMKEKGDIPEGYSVSREKKERFSLILESASTNQTSMYLCASTSPGVFPPEAFFGQGTRLTVV.

The table lists this clone with a few counts. The rearrangement joins TRBV21-1 to TRBJ2-1; the D segment call TRBD2 is taken from the table without a DNA check. TRBV21-1 is listed as a pseudogene. This CDR3 has 13 residues. In DNA form, the CDR3 reads TGTGCCAGCAGACTACCGACCTACAATGAGCAGTTCTTC. It specifies CASRLPTYNEQFF.

The gene calls are TRBV5-4 and TRBJ1-2, with D unclear. Deletions cut 2 bases from V and 0 bases from J, with 8 bases between. Germline V gives CDR1 SGHNT, CDR2 YYREEE (reference sequence). The CDR3 has 14 amino acids. The CDR3 loop reads CASSLDTTNYGYTF. As DNA, the CDR3 is TGTGCCAGCAGCTTAGACACCACTAACTATGGCTACACCTTC.

The chain joins TRBV3-1 (or the pseudogene TRBV3-2) to TRBJ2-7; D ambiguous. The CDR3 contains 13 residues. CDR1 and CDR2 (germline): LGHDT, YNNKEL (reference sequence). V lost 2 bases and J 3 bases, leaving 8 bases between the germline ends. CDR3 sequence (DNA): TGTGCCAGCAGCCAAACCAACAGCTACGAGCAGTACTTC. It encodes CASSQTNSYEQYF.

The chain couples TRBV7-8 to TRBJ2-1, with D possibly being TRBD2 (5 bases). This CDR3 is built from 18 residues. Deletions cut 4 bases from V and 1 base from J, with 20 bases between. The germline CDR1 and CDR2 sequences are SGHVS and FQNEAQ. CDR3 sequence reads: CASSSPSLRASSYNEQFF. As DNA, the CDR3 is TGTGCCAGCAGCTCTCCGTCCTTGCGGGCCAGTTCCTACAATGAGCAGTTCTTC.

The gene calls are TRBV7-9 and TRBJ1-1; 9 nucleotides line up with TRBD1. CDR1 and CDR2 (germline): SEHNR, FQNEAQ (reference sequence). V lost 3 bases, J lost 6 bases, and 5 bases stayed unmatched. The CDR3 loop spans 14 amino acids. CDR3 amino acids: CASSFTGGKAEAFF. The CDR3 DNA reads TGTGCCAGCAGCTTTACAGGGGGCAAGGCTGAAGCTTTCTTT.

The J gene is TRBJ1-3, the V gene TRBV7-8; D possibly corresponds to TRBD1 (6 bases). This CDR3 has 15 residues. Trimming shortened V by 1 base and J by 4 bases, and 11 bases separated the two germline ends. Germline loops: CDR1 SGHVS, CDR2 FQNEAQ. CDR3 protein: CASSLGRGSGNTIYF. CDR3 nucleotides: TGTGCCAGCAGCTTAGGAAGGGGGTCCGGAAACACCATATATTTT. Variable domain in full (rest from reference TRBV7-8 and TRBJ1-3): GAGVSQSPRYKVAKRGQDVALRCDPISGHVSLFWYQQALGQGPEFLTYFQNEAQLDKSGLPSDRFFAERPEGSVSTLKIQRTQQEDSAVYLCASSLGRGSGNTIYFGEGSWLTVV.

This clone was found once. The chain couples TRBV28 to TRBJ2-2, with 7 bases aligning to TRBD2. Per germline, CDR1 MDHEN and CDR2 SYDVKM. The CDR3 spans 15 residues. Trimming took 7 bases from V and 7 from J; bases not matched to a gene: 12. The CDR3 is CASKSGEGPGGELFF. The CDR3, as DNA: TGTGCCAGCAAATCGGGGGAGGGCCCGGGCGGGGAGCTGTTTTTT.

The chain recombines TRBV12-3 or TRBV12-4 with TRBJ1-2; D gene unclear. The V end lost 2 bases, the J end lost 6 bases, and 7 bases lay between the germline ends. CDR3 length: 12 amino acids. Here the CDR3 DNA reads TGTGCCAGCAGTTTATACATCGATGGCTACACCTTC. Its translation is CASSLYIDGYTF.

The chain combines TRBV5-1 with TRBJ1-1; 8 bases match TRBD1. The CDR3 is 15 residues long. The V and J ends lost 0 bases and 5 bases, in that order; junction bases with no gene match: 6. In germline, CDR1 is SGHRS, CDR2 YFSETQ. The DNA of the CDR3 is TGCGCCAGCAGCTTGGATGGCAGGGGGCATACTGAAGCTTTCTTT. This sequence encodes CASSLDGRGHTEAFF.

The gene calls are TRBV6-5 and TRBJ1-2; D remains unclear. Germline V CDR1 and CDR2: MNHEY, SVGAGI. V gave up 8 bases and J gave up 2 bases, with 6 bases separating them. The CDR3 is 11 amino acids. The CDR3 DNA sequence: TGTGCCAGCTGGGCCAACTATGGCTACACCTTC. The encoded protein is CASWANYGYTF.